The count of the clone carrying this TCR beta chain is one. This sample includes further DNA sequences coding for the same CDR3. At a deep level, the assay was run. Clones were sequenced by immunoSEQ multiplex PCR, and TCRdb holds only the in-frame ones, with some missing. Of about 690,000 clones in the sample, roughly 91% were seen once. This CDR3 contains 15 residues. Germline CDR1 and CDR2: MDHEN and SYDVKM. V was pared by 4 bases and J by 2 bases, with 3 bases of the junction left unmatched. Adult donors, all healthy and HIV-negative, had no recent acute infections or vaccinations. This specimen comes from a study of shared clonotypes between healthy human individuals.

The specimen sequenced was memory CD8+ T cells from PBMCs. The subset here: CD45RO+ cells pooled with CCR7-negative TemRA cells. The J gene is TRBJ2-1, the V gene TRBV28; 9 positions match TRBD1. The origin of this receptor is a man younger than 30 in good health. Some clones in this sample may be carry-over from other donors' samples. The CDR3 region is CASSSGTGPYNEQFF. The CDR3 bases are TGTGCCAGCAGTTCTGGGACAGGGCCCTACAATGAGCAGTTCTTC.